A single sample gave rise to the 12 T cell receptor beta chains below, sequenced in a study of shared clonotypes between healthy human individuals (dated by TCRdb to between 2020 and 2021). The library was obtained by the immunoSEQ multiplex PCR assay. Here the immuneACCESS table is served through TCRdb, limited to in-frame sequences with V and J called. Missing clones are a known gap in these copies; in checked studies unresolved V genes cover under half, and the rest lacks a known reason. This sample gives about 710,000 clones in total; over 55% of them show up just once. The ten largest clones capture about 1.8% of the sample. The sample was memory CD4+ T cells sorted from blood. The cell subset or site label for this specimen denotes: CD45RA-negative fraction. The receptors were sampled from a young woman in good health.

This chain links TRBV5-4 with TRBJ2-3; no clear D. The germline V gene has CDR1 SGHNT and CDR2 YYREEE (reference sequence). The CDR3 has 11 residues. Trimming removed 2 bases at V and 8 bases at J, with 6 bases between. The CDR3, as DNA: TGTGCCAGCAGCTTATACGGTACGCAGTATTTT. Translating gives CASSLYGTQYF.

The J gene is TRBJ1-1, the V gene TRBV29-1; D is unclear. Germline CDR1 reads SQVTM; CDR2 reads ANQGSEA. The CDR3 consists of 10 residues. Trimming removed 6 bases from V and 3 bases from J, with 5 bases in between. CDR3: CSVFYTEAFF. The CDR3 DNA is TGCAGCGTCTTCTACACTGAAGCTTTCTTT.

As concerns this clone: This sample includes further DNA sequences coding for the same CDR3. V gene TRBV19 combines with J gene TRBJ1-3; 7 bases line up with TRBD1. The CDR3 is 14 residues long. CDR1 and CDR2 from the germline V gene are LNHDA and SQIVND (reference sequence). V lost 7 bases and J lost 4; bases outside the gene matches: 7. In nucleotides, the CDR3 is TGTGCCAGTACCTCAGGGGGGTCCGGAAACACCATATATTTT. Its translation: CASTSGGSGNTIYF.

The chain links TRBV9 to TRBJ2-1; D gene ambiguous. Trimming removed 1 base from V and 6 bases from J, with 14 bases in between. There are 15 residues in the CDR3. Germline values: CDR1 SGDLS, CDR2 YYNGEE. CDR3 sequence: CASSVPAWAVNEQFF. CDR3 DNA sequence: TGTGCCAGCAGCGTACCGGCATGGGCAGTCAATGAGCAGTTCTTC.

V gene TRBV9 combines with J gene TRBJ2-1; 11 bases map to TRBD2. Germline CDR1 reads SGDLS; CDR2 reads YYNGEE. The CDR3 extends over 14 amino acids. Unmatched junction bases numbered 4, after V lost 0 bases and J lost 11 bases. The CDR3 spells CASSVGLAGKKQFF. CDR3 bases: TGTGCCAGCAGCGTAGGACTAGCGGGGAAGAAGCAGTTCTTC.

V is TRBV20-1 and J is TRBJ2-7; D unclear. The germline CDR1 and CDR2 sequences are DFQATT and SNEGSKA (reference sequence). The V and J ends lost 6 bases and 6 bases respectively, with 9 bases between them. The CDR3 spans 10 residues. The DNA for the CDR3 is TGCAGTGCAATACAACGCGAGCAGTACTTC. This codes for CSAIQREQYF.

This CDR3 is CASSLGLATNEKLFF. CDR3 bases: TGTGCCAGCAGTTTAGGGTTGGCGACTAATGAAAAACTGTTTTTT. The V gene is TRBV28, the J gene TRBJ1-4; D is undetermined. CDR3 length equals 15 residues. Germline V CDR1 and CDR2: MDHEN, SYDVKM. V lost 2 bases and J lost 2, with 9 bases in between.

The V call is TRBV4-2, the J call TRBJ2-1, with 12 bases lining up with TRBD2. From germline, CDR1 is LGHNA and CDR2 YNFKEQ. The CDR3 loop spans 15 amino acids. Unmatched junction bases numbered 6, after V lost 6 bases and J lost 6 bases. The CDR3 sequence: CASRMTSGSINEQFF. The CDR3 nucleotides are TGTGCCAGCAGAATGACTAGCGGGAGTATCAATGAGCAGTTCTTC.

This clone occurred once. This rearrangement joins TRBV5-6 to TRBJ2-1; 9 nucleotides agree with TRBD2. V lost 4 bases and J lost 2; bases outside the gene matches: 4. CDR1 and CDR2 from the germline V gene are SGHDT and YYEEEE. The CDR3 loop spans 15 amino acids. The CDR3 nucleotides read TGTGCCAGCAGCGCCCGCGGGGGGGCCTACAATGAGCAGTTCTTC. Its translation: CASSARGGAYNEQFF. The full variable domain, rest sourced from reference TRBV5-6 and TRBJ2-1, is DAGVTQSPTHLIKTRGQQVTLRCSPKSGHDTVSWYQQALGQGPQFIFQYYEEEERQRGNFPDRFSGHQFPNYSSELNVNALLLGDSALYLCASSARGGAYNEQFFGPGTRLTVL.

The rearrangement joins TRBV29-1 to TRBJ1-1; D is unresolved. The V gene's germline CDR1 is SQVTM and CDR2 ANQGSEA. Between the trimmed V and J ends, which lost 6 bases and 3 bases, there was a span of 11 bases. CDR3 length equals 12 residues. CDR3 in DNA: TGCAGCGTGGGAGGCCCGGACACTGAAGCTTTCTTT. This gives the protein CSVGGPDTEAFF.

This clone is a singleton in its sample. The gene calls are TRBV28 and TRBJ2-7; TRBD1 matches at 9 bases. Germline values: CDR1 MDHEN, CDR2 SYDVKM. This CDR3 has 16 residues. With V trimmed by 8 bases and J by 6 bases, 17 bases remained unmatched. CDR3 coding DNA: TGTGCCAGCCGCGGAGAGGGACAGGGCGATTTCCGCGAGCAGTACTTC. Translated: CASRGEGQGDFREQYF.

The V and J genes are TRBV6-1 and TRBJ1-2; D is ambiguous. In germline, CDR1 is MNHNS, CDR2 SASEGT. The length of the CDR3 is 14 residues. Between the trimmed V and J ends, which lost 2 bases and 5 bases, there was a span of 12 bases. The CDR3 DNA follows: TGTGCCAGCAGTGAATTCTATGTTGCGTATGGCTACACCTTC. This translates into CASSEFYVAYGYTF.